This TCR beta chain was identified during a study of identical twins. The germline V gene has CDR1 SNHLY and CDR2 FYNNEI. This CDR3 contains 14 residues. The germline V and J ends were trimmed by 2 bases and 0 bases, with 7 bases remaining between them. TCRdb passed the 5' RACE reads through MiXCR, listing each CDR3 protein once. The table lists around 960,000 distinct CDR3 sequences, about 12% of them singletons. Another study also made use of these data, one on yellow fever vaccine responses in identical twins.

V is TRBV2 and J is TRBJ1-2, with a weak D call TRBD1 (6 bases). The sequencing sample was made of PBMCs. The TCR comes from a woman under 30 in good health. In DNA, the CDR3 is TGTGCCAGCAGTGAAAGGACAGCTAACTATGGCTACACCTTC. Translated, it gives CASSERTANYGYTF.